This T cell receptor beta chain was obtained from a study of post-analysis software for immune sequencing data. About the research overall: There were relapsing-remitting, secondary progressive and progressive-relapsing multiple sclerosis among the disease courses included.

General study points: Diversity measured as normalized Chao1 was significantly lower in multiple sclerosis patients than in controls. Controls had lower frequencies than patients of about 5 TRBV segments, which included TRBV5-6, TRBV5-1 and TRBV20-1.

V shed 0 bases, J shed 2 bases, and the junction held 5 bases outside the gene matches. The CDR3 spans 17 residues. Germline V gene sequence: CDR1 SGHVS, CDR2 FNYEAQ. The TCR beta cDNA libraries carried unique molecular identifiers. TCRdb redid the calling of the PCR reads with MiXCR, one entry per CDR3 protein. Among over 300,000 distinct CDR3 sequences, roughly 35% were seen once, and the ten largest hold around 15%. Only one count was recorded for this clonotype. No antigen is known for it. This sequence originates from a girl aged 5-17 years with multiple sclerosis. The sample was blood. The gene calls are TRBV7-6 and TRBJ2-3, with 10 bases that match TRBD1. In nucleotides, the CDR3 is TGTGCCAGCAGCTTAGCGGGGACAGGGGCGAACACAGATACGCAGTATTTT. It yields the protein CASSLAGTGANTDTQYF.